Following are 19 T cell receptor beta chains from one sample sequenced in a study of follicular helper T cells after annual influenza vaccination. The time point was: 2013-2014 season, 7 days after vaccination. This table comes from immunoSEQ multiplex PCR, and its TCRdb copy is limited to in-frame clones, with some not included. The table shows approximately 8,700 clones, with 75% to 85% occurring only once. The sequenced sample was CXCR5+ CD38- circulating T follicular helper cells from blood, obtained 7 days after influenza vaccination. Subset indicated: circulating Tfh, non-naive CD4+CXCR5+PD-1+ (ICOS+CD38+ or ICOS-CD38-). These receptors were taken from an adult who received the influenza vaccine.

The chain employs TRBV5-4 and TRBJ2-7; TRBD1 aligns across 8 bases. The V segment lost 0 bases and the J segment 5 bases; nucleotides outside the gene matches: 7. The CDR3 runs to 15 residues. The germline V gene has CDR1 SGHNT and CDR2 YYREEE (reference sequence). This CDR3 reads CASSLAPTGANEQYF. The CDR3 DNA follows: TGTGCCAGCAGCTTGGCCCCGACAGGGGCCAACGAGCAGTACTTC.

This clone was found once. The chain uses TRBV9 and TRBJ1-4; 8 positions match TRBD1. CDR1 and CDR2 from the germline V gene are SGDLS and YYNGEE. The CDR3 contains 14 residues. The V segment lost 3 bases and the J segment 7 bases; nucleotides outside the gene matches: 5. The CDR3 loop reads CASSGGTGGEKLFF. The CDR3, as DNA: TGTGCCAGCAGCGGGGGGACAGGAGGTGAAAAACTGTTTTTT.

The chain uses TRBV7-8 and TRBJ2-7; D unclear. Germline V gene sequence: CDR1 SGHVS, CDR2 FQNEAQ. The CDR3 has 14 residues. V lost 2 bases and J lost 6, with 14 bases in between. CDR3 in DNA: TGTGCCAGCAGCTTAATGGGAAGCGCTCGCGAGCAGTACTTC. As protein: CASSLMGSAREQYF. The full variable domain, in which reference TRBV7-8 and TRBJ2-7 provide the parts outside the CDR3, is GAGVSQSPRYKVAKRGQDVALRCDPISGHVSLFWYQQALGQGPEFLTYFQNEAQLDKSGLPSDRFFAERPEGSVSTLKIQRTQQEDSAVYLCASSLMGSAREQYFGPGTRLTVT.

The chain links TRBV5-1 to TRBJ2-5; D gene unclear. Germline V gene data show CDR1 as SGHRS and CDR2 as YFSETQ. The CDR3 contains 17 residues. V lost 4 bases and J lost 7, with 26 bases in between. The DNA of the CDR3 is TGCGCCAGCAGCGCCCCCGGGCGCGACCTTTCCGACGGGACCCAGTACTTC. It yields the protein CASSAPGRDLSDGTQYF.

The chain has TRBV19 and TRBJ2-2; 16 bases align to TRBD2. Germline lookup yields CDR1 LNHDA and CDR2 SQIVND (reference sequence). The CDR3 runs 17 residues. The trim removed 9 bases at V and 4 bases at J, leaving 8 bases unmatched. The CDR3 spells CARKGLAGGPLTGELFF. The CDR3 nucleotides are TGTGCCAGAAAGGGACTAGCGGGAGGGCCGCTCACCGGGGAGCTGTTTTTT.

This clone appeared a single time. The chain employs TRBV5-1 and TRBJ1-1; a possible D gene is TRBD1 (6 bases). The germline V gene has CDR1 SGHRS and CDR2 YFSETQ. The CDR3 has 17 residues. V was clipped by 0 bases and J by 1 base, with 16 bases between them. The CDR3 here is CASSLATGRGGNTEAFF. The CDR3 region has the DNA TGCGCCAGCAGCTTGGCCACGGGCAGGGGAGGGAACACTGAAGCTTTCTTT.

This chain connects TRBV28 to TRBJ2-3, with TRBD2 as a possible D gene (6 bases). The CDR3 totals 16 residues. CDR1 is MDHEN, CDR2 SYDVKM, per germline. Trimming removed 5 bases at V and 0 bases at J, with 15 bases between. CDR3 sequence: CASSHPSGPSTDTQYF. Written as DNA, the CDR3 is TGTGCCAGCAGTCACCCAAGCGGGCCTAGCACAGATACGCAGTATTTT. Looking up the rest from reference TRBV28 and TRBJ2-3 gives the full variable domain: DVKVTQSSRYLVKRTGEKVFLECVQDMDHENMFWYRQDPGLGLRLIYFSYDVKMKEKGDIPEGYSVSREKKERFSLILESASTNQTSMYLCASSHPSGPSTDTQYFGPGTRLTVL.

CDR3 sequence reads: CASSRGQSNTEAFF. DNA for the CDR3: TGTGCCAGCAGCCGTGGACAGTCGAACACTGAAGCTTTCTTT. V is TRBV7-2 and J is TRBJ1-1, with D perhaps TRBD1 (6 bases). Germline values: CDR1 SGHTA, CDR2 FQGNSA. V lost 5 bases to trimming and J lost 1 base, with 11 bases between them. The CDR3 extends over 14 amino acids.

The CDR3 DNA sequence: TGTGCCAGCAGTGGTACGGGGGAGACCCAGTACTTC. Translation: CASSGTGETQYF. The chain has TRBV6-1 and TRBJ2-5; D might be TRBD2 (5 bases). The CDR3 runs to 12 residues. The germline CDR1 and CDR2 sequences are MNHNS and SASEGT. V dropped 4 bases and J dropped 5 bases, with 8 bases sitting between them.

The J gene is TRBJ2-1, the V gene TRBV6-4; TRBD2 agrees at 7 bases. CDR1 is MRHNA, CDR2 SNTAGT, per germline. V was clipped by 3 bases and J by 4 bases; unmatched bases: 9. The CDR3 is 16 amino acids. CDR3 sequence reads: CASSENWPSGYNEQFF. For the CDR3, the DNA is TGTGCCAGCAGTGAGAATTGGCCTAGCGGATACAATGAGCAGTTCTTC.

The rearrangement uses TRBV28 and TRBJ2-7; no reliable D call. This CDR3 contains 11 residues. CDR1 is MDHEN and CDR2 is SYDVKM in the germline V gene. V was shortened by 7 bases and J by 4 bases, with 8 bases between the two germline ends. The CDR3 here is CASKQRYEQYF. For the CDR3, the DNA is TGTGCCAGCAAACAGAGATACGAGCAGTACTTC.

The gene calls are TRBV5-1 and TRBJ1-5; D perhaps matches TRBD1 (5 bases). The CDR3 covers 14 residues. CDR1 SGHRS and CDR2 YFSETQ come from the germline V gene. V gave up 1 base and J gave up 10 bases, with 15 bases separating them. The CDR3 region has the DNA TGCGCCAGCAGCTTGTACCAGGGAGGGTTCCCCCAGCATTTT. Its translation is CASSLYQGGFPQHF.

V is TRBV18 and J is TRBJ1-1; D remains ambiguous. Germline V gene sequence: CDR1 KGHSH, CDR2 LQKENI. The CDR3 length is 16 residues. The germline V and J ends were trimmed by 1 base and 1 base, with 13 bases remaining between them. Written as DNA, the CDR3 is TGTGCCAGCTCACCACGCACGGGCGGTCAGAACACTGAAGCTTTCTTT. This translates into CASSPRTGGQNTEAFF.

This clone was seen a few times. The chain combines TRBV4-1 with TRBJ1-5; D is uncertain. Germline V lookup: CDR1 MGHRA, CDR2 YSYEKL. Trimming shortened V by 0 bases and J by 4 bases, and 10 bases separated the two germline ends. CDR3 length: 15 residues. CDR3 sequence: CASSQEGHGNQPQHF. CDR3 coding DNA: TGCGCCAGCAGCCAAGAAGGCCACGGTAATCAGCCCCAGCATTTT.

The genes are TRBV6-1 and TRBJ2-3; D ambiguous. The V end was cut by 8 bases, the J end by 4 bases, with 13 bases between. Germline lookup yields CDR1 MNHNS and CDR2 SASEGT. The CDR3 runs to 13 residues. The CDR3 here is CASAGQPSDTQYF. CDR3 DNA: TGTGCCAGCGCCGGTCAGCCCTCAGATACGCAGTATTTT.

This chain links TRBV6-5 with TRBJ2-3, with D uncertain. Looked up from germline, CDR1 is MNHEY and CDR2 is SVGAGI. CDR3 length: 14 amino acids. Trimming removed 4 bases from V and 0 bases from J, with 8 bases in between. As DNA, the CDR3 is TGTGCCAGCAGTTCCACGGTTAGCACAGATACGCAGTATTTT. This gives the protein CASSSTVSTDTQYF.

The rearrangement links TRBV7-3 to TRBJ1-1; 7 nucleotides agree with TRBD1. CDR1 is SGHTA and CDR2 is FQGTGA in the germline V gene. The CDR3 spans 15 residues. J gave up 1 base and V 4 bases, and 6 bases lay outside the gene matches. Here the CDR3 reads CASSSRTGQNTEAFF. CDR3 in DNA: TGTGCCAGCAGCTCTCGGACAGGTCAGAACACTGAAGCTTTCTTT.

The chain combines TRBV6-4 with TRBJ2-1, with 16 bases that match TRBD2. This CDR3 has 17 amino acids. The germline CDR1 and CDR2 sequences are MRHNA and SNTAGT. J was trimmed by 13 bases and V by 2 bases; bases with no gene match: 11. The CDR3 coding sequence is TGTGCCAGCAGTGACCAACCGGGACTAGCGGGGGGGCCTAATCAGTTCTTC. It codes for CASSDQPGLAGGPNQFF.

V usage is TRBV9 and J usage is TRBJ1-4, with D unresolved. This CDR3 is built from 15 residues. V lost 4 bases to trimming and J lost 5 bases, with 15 bases between them. Germline loops: CDR1 SGDLS, CDR2 YYNGEE. The CDR3 protein is CASSPQSGPNEKLFF. The CDR3 bases are TGTGCCAGCAGCCCCCAGTCCGGCCCGAATGAAAAACTGTTTTTT.